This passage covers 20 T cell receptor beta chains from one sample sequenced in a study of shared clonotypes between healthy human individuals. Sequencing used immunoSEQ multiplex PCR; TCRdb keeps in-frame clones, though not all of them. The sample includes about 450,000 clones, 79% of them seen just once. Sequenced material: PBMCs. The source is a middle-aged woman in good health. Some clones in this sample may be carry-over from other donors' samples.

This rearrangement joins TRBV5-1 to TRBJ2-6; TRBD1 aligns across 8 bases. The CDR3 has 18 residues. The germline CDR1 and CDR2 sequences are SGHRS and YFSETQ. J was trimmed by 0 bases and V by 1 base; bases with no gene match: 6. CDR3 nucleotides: TGCGCCAGCAGCTTGTCCACAGGGGGGAGCTCTGGGGCCAACGTCCTGACTTTC. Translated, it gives CASSLSTGGSSGANVLTF.

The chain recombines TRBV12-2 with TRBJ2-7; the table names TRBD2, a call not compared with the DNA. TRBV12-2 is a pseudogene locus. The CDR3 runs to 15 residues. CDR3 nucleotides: TGTGCAAGTCGCTCGAGGGGCGGGAGCTTCTACGAGCAGTACTTC. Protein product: CASRSRGGSFYEQYF.

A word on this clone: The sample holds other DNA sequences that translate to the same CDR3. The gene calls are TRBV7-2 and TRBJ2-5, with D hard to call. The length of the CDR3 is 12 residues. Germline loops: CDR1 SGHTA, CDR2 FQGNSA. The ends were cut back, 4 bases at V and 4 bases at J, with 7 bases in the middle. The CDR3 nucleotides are TGTGCCAGCAGCTCCCTAGGAGAGACCCAGTACTTC. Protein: CASSSLGETQYF. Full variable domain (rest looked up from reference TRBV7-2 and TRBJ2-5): GAGVSQSPSNKVTEKGKDVELRCDPISGHTALYWYRQSLGQGLEFLIYFQGNSAPDKSGLPSDRFSAERTGGSVSTLTIQRTQQEDSAVYLCASSSLGETQYFGPGTRLLVL.

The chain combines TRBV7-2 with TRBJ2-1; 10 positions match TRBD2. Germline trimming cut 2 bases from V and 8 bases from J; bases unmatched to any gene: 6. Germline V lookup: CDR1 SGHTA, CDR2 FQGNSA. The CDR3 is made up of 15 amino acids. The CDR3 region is CASSLLAGDIYEQFF. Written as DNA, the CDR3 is TGTGCCAGCAGCTTACTAGCGGGAGATATCTATGAGCAGTTCTTC.

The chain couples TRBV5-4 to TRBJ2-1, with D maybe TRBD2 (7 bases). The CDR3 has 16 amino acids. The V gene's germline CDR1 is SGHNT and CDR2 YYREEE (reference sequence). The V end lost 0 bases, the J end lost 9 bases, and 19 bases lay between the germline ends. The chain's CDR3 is CASSLGGREIDREQFF. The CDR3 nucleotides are TGTGCCAGCAGCTTGGGGGGGCGGGAGATAGACCGTGAGCAGTTCTTC.

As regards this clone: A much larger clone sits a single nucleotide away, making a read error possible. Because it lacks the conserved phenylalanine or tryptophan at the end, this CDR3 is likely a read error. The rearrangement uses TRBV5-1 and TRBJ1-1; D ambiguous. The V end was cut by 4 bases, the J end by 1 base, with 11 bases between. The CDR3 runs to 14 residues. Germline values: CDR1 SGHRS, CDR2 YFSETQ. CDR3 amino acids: CASSERIPNTEAFS. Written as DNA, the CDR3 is TGCGCCAGCAGCGAAAGGATCCCGAACACTGAAGCTTTCTCT.

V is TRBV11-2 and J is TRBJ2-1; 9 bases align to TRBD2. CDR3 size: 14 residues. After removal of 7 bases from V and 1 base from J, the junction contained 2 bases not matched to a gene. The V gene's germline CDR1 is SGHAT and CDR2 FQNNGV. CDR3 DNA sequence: TGTGCCAGCACCCTAGCGGGATCCTACAATGAGCAGTTCTTC. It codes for CASTLAGSYNEQFF.

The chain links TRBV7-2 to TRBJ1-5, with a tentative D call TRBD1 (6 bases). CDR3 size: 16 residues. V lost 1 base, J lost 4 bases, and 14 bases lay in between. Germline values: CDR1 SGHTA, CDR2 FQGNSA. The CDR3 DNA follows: TGTGCCAGCAGCTTAGGAGAGTACAGGGTGAATCAGCCCCAGCATTTT. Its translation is CASSLGEYRVNQPQHF.

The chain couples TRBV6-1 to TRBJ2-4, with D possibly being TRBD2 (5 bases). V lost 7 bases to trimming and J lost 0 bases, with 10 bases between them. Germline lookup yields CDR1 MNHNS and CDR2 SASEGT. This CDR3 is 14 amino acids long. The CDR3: CASTPRGAKNIQYF. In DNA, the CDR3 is TGTGCCAGCACACCCCGGGGAGCCAAAAACATTCAGTACTTC.

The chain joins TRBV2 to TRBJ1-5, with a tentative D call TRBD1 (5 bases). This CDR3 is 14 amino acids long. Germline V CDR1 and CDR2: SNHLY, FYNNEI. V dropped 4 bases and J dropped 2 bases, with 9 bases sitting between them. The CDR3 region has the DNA TGTGCCAGCAGTGGTCCGGGGGGCAATCAGCCCCAGCATTTT. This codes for CASSGPGGNQPQHF.

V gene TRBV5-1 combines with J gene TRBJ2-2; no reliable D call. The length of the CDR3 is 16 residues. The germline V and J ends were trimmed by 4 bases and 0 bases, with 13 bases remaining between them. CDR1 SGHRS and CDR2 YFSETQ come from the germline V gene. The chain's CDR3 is CASSPTGPANTGELFF. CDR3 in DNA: TGCGCCAGCAGCCCTACCGGGCCCGCGAACACCGGGGAGCTGTTTTTT.

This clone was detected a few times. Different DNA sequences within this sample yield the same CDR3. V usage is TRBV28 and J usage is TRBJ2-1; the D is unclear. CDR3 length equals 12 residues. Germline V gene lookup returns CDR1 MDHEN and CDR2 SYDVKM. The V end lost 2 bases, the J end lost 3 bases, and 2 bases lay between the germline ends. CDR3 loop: CASSLLYNEQFF. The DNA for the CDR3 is TGTGCCAGCAGTTTACTCTACAATGAGCAGTTCTTC.

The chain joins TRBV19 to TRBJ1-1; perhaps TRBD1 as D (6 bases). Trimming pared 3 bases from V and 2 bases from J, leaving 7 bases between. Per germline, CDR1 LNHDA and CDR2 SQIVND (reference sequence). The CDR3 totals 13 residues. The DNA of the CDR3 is TGTGCCAGTAGTATGGGACAAAACACTGAAGCTTTCTTT. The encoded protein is CASSMGQNTEAFF.

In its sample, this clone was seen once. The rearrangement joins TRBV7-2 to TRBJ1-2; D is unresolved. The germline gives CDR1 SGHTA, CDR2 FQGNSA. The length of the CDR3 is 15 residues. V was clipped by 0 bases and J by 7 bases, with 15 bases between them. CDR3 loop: CASSLAHEAPAGYTF. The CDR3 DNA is TGTGCCAGCAGCTTAGCGCATGAAGCCCCTGCTGGCTACACCTTC.

CDR3 in amino acids: CASSGVAAQETQYF. The DNA for the CDR3 is TGTGCCAGCAGTGGTGTAGCGGCACAAGAGACCCAGTACTTC. This chain uses TRBV2 with TRBJ2-5; D might be TRBD2 (6 bases). CDR3 size: 14 residues. Trimming shortened V by 4 bases and J by 2 bases, and 11 bases separated the two germline ends. CDR1 and CDR2 (germline): SNHLY, FYNNEI.

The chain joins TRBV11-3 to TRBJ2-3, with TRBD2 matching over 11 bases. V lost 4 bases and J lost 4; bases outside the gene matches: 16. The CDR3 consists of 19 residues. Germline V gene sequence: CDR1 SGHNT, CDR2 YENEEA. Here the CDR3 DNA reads TGTGCCAGCAGCTCTAGAGGGACACTAGCGGGAGCGGGCGCAGATACGCAGTATTTT. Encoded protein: CASSSRGTLAGAGADTQYF.

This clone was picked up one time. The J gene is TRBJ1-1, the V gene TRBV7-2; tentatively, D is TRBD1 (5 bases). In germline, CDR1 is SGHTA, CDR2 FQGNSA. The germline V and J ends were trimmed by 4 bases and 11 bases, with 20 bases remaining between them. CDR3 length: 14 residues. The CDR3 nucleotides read TGTGCCAGCAGCTCACCGAACCAAGGTGGGGGGGCTTTCTTT. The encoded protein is CASSSPNQGGGAFF.

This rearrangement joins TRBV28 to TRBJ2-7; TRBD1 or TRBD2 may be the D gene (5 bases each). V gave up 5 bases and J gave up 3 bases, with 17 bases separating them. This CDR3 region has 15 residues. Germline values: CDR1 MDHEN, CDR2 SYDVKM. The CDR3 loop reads CASSGTTLVNYEQYF. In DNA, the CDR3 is TGTGCCAGCAGTGGGACCACCTTAGTTAACTACGAGCAGTACTTC. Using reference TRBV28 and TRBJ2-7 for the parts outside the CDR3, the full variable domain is DVKVTQSSRYLVKRTGEKVFLECVQDMDHENMFWYRQDPGLGLRLIYFSYDVKMKEKGDIPEGYSVSREKKERFSLILESASTNQTSMYLCASSGTTLVNYEQYFGPGTRLTVT.

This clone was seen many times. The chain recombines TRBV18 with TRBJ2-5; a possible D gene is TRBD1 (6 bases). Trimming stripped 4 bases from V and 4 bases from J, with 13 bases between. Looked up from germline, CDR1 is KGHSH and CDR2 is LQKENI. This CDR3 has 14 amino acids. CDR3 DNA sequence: TGTGCCAGCTCACTCCAGGGGCCGCGAGAGACCCAGTACTTC. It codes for CASSLQGPRETQYF.

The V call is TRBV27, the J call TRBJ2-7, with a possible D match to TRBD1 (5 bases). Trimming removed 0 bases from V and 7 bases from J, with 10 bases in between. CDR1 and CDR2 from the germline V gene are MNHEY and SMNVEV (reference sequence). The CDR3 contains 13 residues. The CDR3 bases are TGTGCCAGCAGTTTATCCCGAAGGACAGAGCAGTACTTC. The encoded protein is CASSLSRRTEQYF.